The next 20 T cell receptor beta chains were all read from a single sample in a study of T cell responses to AZD1222 COVID-19 vaccine. The assay was immunoSEQ multiplex PCR, and TCRdb's table has in-frame clones only and misses some. The sample has about 29,000 clones, over 90% seen once. Specimen: peripheral blood, collected on day 0 of AZD1222 vaccination. The receptors originated from an adult in good health.

V gene TRBV6-6 combines with J gene TRBJ1-6, with 9 bases lining up with TRBD1. This CDR3 has 20 residues. The trim removed 5 bases at V and 4 bases at J, leaving 18 bases unmatched. Germline values: CDR1 MNHNY, CDR2 SVGAGI (reference sequence). CDR3 sequence (DNA): TGTGCCAGCAGTCAATTTCCGGGACAGGGAAGTCGACAGTATAATTCACCCCTCCACTTT. It specifies CASSQFPGQGSRQYNSPLHF.

The chain uses TRBV18 and TRBJ1-1, with D unclear. Germline lookup yields CDR1 KGHSH and CDR2 LQKENI. Trimming took off 6 bases at V and 5 bases at J, with 10 bases between the two ends. This CDR3 region has 12 residues. CDR3 in amino acids: CASSTISTEAFF. The CDR3 DNA follows: TGTGCCAGCTCTACCATATCTACTGAAGCTTTCTTT.

This clone appeared a few times. This chain uses TRBV19 with TRBJ1-2; no firm D call. The CDR3 extends over 12 amino acids. Germline V gene sequence: CDR1 LNHDA, CDR2 SQIVND (reference sequence). The V end was cut by 3 bases, the J end by 4 bases, with 6 bases between. The CDR3 DNA reads as TGTGCCAGTAGTATTTCCTCCTATGGCTACACCTTC. Translated: CASSISSYGYTF.

The CDR3 DNA sequence: TGTGCCAGCAGTGCGGGGTCAGGGTTAACCTACAATGAGCAGTTCTTC. This encodes CASSAGSGLTYNEQFF. The chain employs TRBV2 and TRBJ2-1; D may match TRBD1 or TRBD2 (5 bases each). Trimming removed 4 bases at V and 2 bases at J, with 15 bases between. CDR1 is SNHLY and CDR2 is FYNNEI in the germline V gene. There are 16 residues in the CDR3.

The chain combines TRBV7-2 with TRBJ1-1; D unclear. V lost 1 base, J lost 2 bases, and 8 bases lay in between. The CDR3 has 14 residues. CDR1 and CDR2 from the germline V gene are SGHTA and FQGNSA. CDR3 sequence reads: CASSLVSGNTEAFF. The CDR3 DNA follows: TGTGCCAGCAGCTTAGTGTCGGGTAACACTGAAGCTTTCTTT.

This chain uses TRBV7-2 with TRBJ2-3, with 11 bases lining up with TRBD2. The CDR3 covers 14 residues. Germline CDR1 reads SGHTA; CDR2 reads FQGNSA. The ends lost 6 bases at V and 6 bases at J; junction bases unmatched: 5. The CDR3 is CASSRLAGRDTQYF. The CDR3 DNA reads TGTGCCAGCAGTCGACTAGCGGGAAGGGATACGCAGTATTTT.

The chain employs TRBV7-2 and TRBJ2-7; perhaps TRBD1 as D (6 bases). This CDR3 comprises 13 residues. V was clipped by 5 bases and J by 5 bases, with 13 bases between them. Germline V gene lookup returns CDR1 SGHTA and CDR2 FQGNSA. The CDR3 DNA follows: TGTGCCAGCAGCACCTACAGGGTCGACGAGCAGTACTTC. Translating it yields CASSTYRVDEQYF.

This clone was observed once. The chain carries TRBV10-3 and TRBJ1-2; maybe TRBD1 (5 bases). Germline V gives CDR1 ENHRY, CDR2 SYGVKD. V shed 3 bases and J shed 3 bases, with 8 bases lying between them. CDR3 length: 13 amino acids. CDR3 region: CAISEQVYYGYTF. The CDR3 nucleotides are TGTGCCATCAGTGAACAGGTGTACTATGGCTACACCTTC.

A single count supports this clone. The genes are TRBV7-9 and TRBJ2-5; D not resolved. V gave up 0 bases and J gave up 5 bases, with 13 bases separating them. Germline CDR1 is SEHNR and CDR2 is FQNEAQ (reference sequence). The CDR3 length is 15 residues. The CDR3 region has the DNA TGTGCCAGCAGCTTAGCACTTGGGCTTGAGGAGACCCAGTACTTC. This sequence encodes CASSLALGLEETQYF.

Written as DNA, the CDR3 is TGTGCCACCAGCAGAGATACCTCCCTAGCGGGAGTGGGCAATGAGCAGTTCTTC. Its translation is CATSRDTSLAGVGNEQFF. The chain joins TRBV15 to TRBJ2-1, with 10 bases identical to TRBD2. V dropped 0 bases and J dropped 6; count of bases not matched to a gene: 11. This CDR3 is built from 18 residues. CDR1 is LNHNV and CDR2 is YYDKDF in the germline V gene (reference sequence).

The genes are TRBV19 and TRBJ2-1, with TRBD2 identical over 14 bases. V dropped 6 bases and J dropped 3; count of bases not matched to a gene: 10. The CDR3 extends over 18 amino acids. CDR1 and CDR2 from the germline V gene are LNHDA and SQIVND (reference sequence). CDR3 nucleotide sequence: TGTGCCAGTAGCCCGTACGGGACTAGCGGGAGCGACTACAATGAGCAGTTCTTC. Residues: CASSPYGTSGSDYNEQFF.

This rearrangement joins TRBV6-2 or TRBV6-3 to TRBJ1-4; D uncertain. V lost 0 bases, J lost 0 bases, and 8 bases lay in between. The CDR3 extends over 16 amino acids. From germline, CDR1 is MNHEY and CDR2 SVGEGT. The CDR3 reads CASSYSKASTNEKLFF. The CDR3 region has the DNA TGTGCCAGCAGTTACTCAAAGGCTTCAACTAATGAAAAACTGTTTTTT.

The V call is TRBV6-5, the J call TRBJ1-5; D gene ambiguous. This CDR3 region has 14 residues. Trimming shortened V by 4 bases and J by 3 bases, and 10 bases separated the two germline ends. Germline CDR1 reads MNHEY; CDR2 reads SVGAGI. The CDR3 loop reads CASSSQRDNQPQHF. In nucleotides, the CDR3 is TGTGCCAGCAGTTCCCAGCGGGACAATCAGCCCCAGCATTTT.

The chain has TRBV2 and TRBJ1-5, with TRBD1 matching over 8 bases. The CDR3 consists of 13 residues. V trimming: 6 bases; J trimming: 4 bases; junction bases outside the gene matches: 2. In germline, CDR1 is SNHLY, CDR2 FYNNEI. CDR3 sequence: CASRYRGNQPQHF. The CDR3 DNA follows: TGTGCCAGCAGGTACAGGGGGAATCAGCCCCAGCATTTT.

The gene calls are TRBV11-2 and TRBJ1-6; TRBD1 matches 7 bases. The CDR3 covers 14 residues. The V segment lost 3 bases and the J segment 6 bases; nucleotides outside the gene matches: 2. The germline CDR1 and CDR2 sequences are SGHAT and FQNNGV. The CDR3 coding sequence is TGTGCCAGCAGCTTCTCAGGGGGTAATTCACCCCTCCACTTT. It specifies CASSFSGGNSPLHF.

V and J are TRBV2 and TRBJ2-7; a weak D match, TRBD1 (5 bases). The V gene lost 1 base and the J gene lost 3 bases, with 10 bases spanning the gap. The CDR3 runs to 14 residues. Germline V lookup: CDR1 SNHLY, CDR2 FYNNEI. Written as DNA, the CDR3 is TGTGCCAGCAGTGAAGATCAGGGCTACTACGAGCAGTACTTC. Amino acids: CASSEDQGYYEQYF.

V and J are TRBV18 and TRBJ1-6; 12 bases are shared with TRBD1. Trimming cost V 4 bases and J 2 bases; bases outside gene matches: 3. The CDR3 spans 17 residues. Germline CDR1 KGHSH, CDR2 LQKENI. As DNA, the CDR3 is TGTGCCAGCTCACAAGGGGACAGGGGGCCCTATAATTCACCCCTCCACTTT. Translation gives CASSQGDRGPYNSPLHF.

This chain links TRBV6-1 with TRBJ1-1; D possibly corresponds to TRBD1 (6 bases). The germline V gene has CDR1 MNHNS and CDR2 SASEGT. The CDR3 has 14 residues. The germline V and J ends were trimmed by 7 bases and 4 bases, with 16 bases remaining between them. This CDR3 is CASNQGGTRTEAFF. The CDR3 DNA follows: TGTGCCAGCAACCAAGGAGGGACACGCACTGAAGCTTTCTTT.

The J gene is TRBJ1-4, the V gene TRBV4-1, with a tentative D call TRBD1 (6 bases). Germline CDR1 MGHRA, CDR2 YSYEKL. This CDR3 has 15 amino acids. Trimming pared 0 bases from V and 8 bases from J, leaving 13 bases between. The CDR3 DNA sequence: TGCGCCAGCAGCCAAGATCCCACAGGGAGGGAAAAACTGTTTTTT. Translating gives CASSQDPTGREKLFF.

V usage is TRBV5-4 and J usage is TRBJ2-2, with D tentatively TRBD2 (7 bases). The germline V gene has CDR1 SGHNT and CDR2 YYREEE (reference sequence). This CDR3 spans 18 amino acids. V lost 4 bases and J 4 bases, leaving 23 bases between the germline ends. In DNA form, the CDR3 reads TGTGCCAGCAGCCTAAGGGCGGGGGCGGGAGAAGTCACCGGGGAGCTGTTTTTT. Translation: CASSLRAGAGEVTGELFF.